This T cell receptor beta chain was captured in a study of blood T cell repertoires in COVID-19. Looked up from germline, CDR1 is MDHEN and CDR2 is SYDVKM. The CDR3 runs to 17 residues. Trimming removed 1 base from V and 0 bases from J, with 12 bases in between. The protocol was immunoSEQ multiplex PCR, while the TCRdb copy is restricted to in-frame clones and leaves out a portion. The sample yields about 71,000 clones, 80% to 90% seen once. Sequenced material: peripheral blood. The TCR originated in a man between 50 and 59 years old with acute or convalescent COVID-19. The V and J genes are TRBV28 and TRBJ2-2, with unresolved D. The CDR3 sequence is CASSLFSRLANTGELFF. The CDR3 region has the DNA TGTGCCAGCAGTTTATTCTCTAGATTAGCGAACACCGGGGAGCTGTTTTTT.